These 30 T cell receptor beta chains came from one sample sequenced in a study of CD8+ T cells in alopecia areata. As the sequencing template, cDNA was produced by extracting RNA and reverse transcribing it. Method: immunoSEQ multiplex PCR; TCRdb's copy keeps in-frame clones and lacks some. Here the sample spans approximately 150,000 clones, around 57% being singletons. Material for sequencing was CD4+ T cells sorted from blood. All receptors derive from a human donor in good health.

J is TRBJ2-2 and V is TRBV29-1; 11 bases are shared with TRBD1. CDR1 is SQVTM, CDR2 ANQGSEA, per germline. The CDR3 has 14 amino acids. V gave up 4 bases and J gave up 5 bases; unmatched junction bases: 3. The CDR3 sequence is CSVGGTGGTGELFF. CDR3 sequence (DNA): TGCAGCGTTGGTGGGACAGGGGGTACCGGGGAGCTGTTTTTT.

The chain joins TRBV27 to TRBJ2-1; either TRBD1 or TRBD2 may fit D (7 bases each). The germline V gene encodes CDR1 MNHEY and CDR2 SMNVEV (reference sequence). CDR3 length equals 14 residues. The V end was cut by 5 bases, the J end by 9 bases, with 17 bases between. The DNA of the CDR3 is TGTGCCAGCAGTCTCCAGGGGGGGAGGGGTGAGCAGTTCTTC. Translating gives CASSLQGGRGEQFF.

The chain employs TRBV29-1 and TRBJ2-2; 11 bases match TRBD2. CDR3 length equals 14 residues. V lost 5 bases to trimming and J lost 7 bases; unmatched junction nucleotides: 6. The germline CDR1 and CDR2 sequences are SQVTM and ANQGSEA. The CDR3: CSVTGTSGGGELFF. Here the CDR3 DNA reads TGCAGCGTTACCGGGACTAGCGGAGGCGGGGAGCTGTTTTTT.

The rearrangement links TRBV4-1 to TRBJ1-5, with TRBD1 as a possible D gene (6 bases). CDR1 is MGHRA and CDR2 is YSYEKL in the germline V gene. Trimming pared 2 bases from V and 5 bases from J, leaving 13 bases between. The CDR3 runs 15 residues. The CDR3 coding sequence is TGCGCCAGCAGCCAACTGACAGGACCTTATCAGCCCCAGCATTTT. Amino acids: CASSQLTGPYQPQHF.

The V and J genes are TRBV5-1 and TRBJ2-2, with 7 nucleotides matching TRBD2. With V trimmed by 4 bases and J by 5 bases, 2 bases remained unmatched. Germline CDR1 and CDR2: SGHRS and YFSETQ. CDR3 length: 13 amino acids. The CDR3 is CASSGRVTGELFF. The DNA of the CDR3 is TGCGCCAGCAGCGGGAGGGTGACCGGGGAGCTGTTTTTT.

V gene TRBV29-1 combines with J gene TRBJ1-2; no firm D call. Germline CDR1 and CDR2: SQVTM and ANQGSEA. Trimming cost V 3 bases and J 7 bases, with 9 bases left between them. The CDR3 sequence is 11 residues long. CDR3 region: CSVDGEGGYTF. CDR3 nucleotide sequence: TGCAGCGTTGATGGGGAGGGTGGCTACACCTTC.

Only a few counts were recorded for this clone. The gene calls are TRBV28 and TRBJ2-2; weak D call: TRBD2 (5 bases). Per the germline V gene, CDR1 is MDHEN and CDR2 is SYDVKM. The CDR3 has 13 residues. V lost 2 bases and J 5 bases, leaving 6 bases between the germline ends. The CDR3 nucleotides read TGTGCCAGCAGTTTACCGGGGACCGGGGAGCTGTTTTTT. This sequence encodes CASSLPGTGELFF.

The chain combines TRBV25-1 with TRBJ1-2; D call uncertain. V lost 6 bases and J lost 4, with 6 bases in between. The length of the CDR3 is 11 residues. Per the germline V gene, CDR1 is MGHDK and CDR2 is SYGVNS. CDR3 sequence (DNA): TGTGCCAGCAGCGGATTCTATGGCTACACCTTC. Translating it yields CASSGFYGYTF.

The genes are TRBV30 and TRBJ2-3; 9 positions agree with TRBD2. V shed 0 bases and J 2 bases; nucleotides not matched to a gene: 9. CDR1 is GTSNPN, CDR2 SVGIG, per germline (reference sequence). The CDR3 contains 17 residues. CDR3 coding DNA: TGTGCCTGGAGTGTAGGTGTGCTAGCGGGAAACACAGATACGCAGTATTTT. Translated: CAWSVGVLAGNTDTQYF.

The V and J genes are TRBV5-1 and TRBJ2-7; 8 bases map to TRBD1. The CDR3 covers 14 residues. Looked up from germline, CDR1 is SGHRS and CDR2 is YFSETQ. V lost 7 bases to trimming and J lost 4 bases; unmatched junction nucleotides: 10. The CDR3 bases are TGCGCCAGCGAAACCGGGACAGGCCCATACGAGCAGTACTTC. This translates into CASETGTGPYEQYF.

V gene TRBV7-9 combines with J gene TRBJ1-2; TRBD1 matches 9 bases. The length of the CDR3 is 15 residues. The ends lost 4 bases at V and 6 bases at J; junction bases unmatched: 9. Germline V lookup: CDR1 SEHNR, CDR2 FQNEAQ (reference sequence). CDR3 sequence reads: CASSSRQGGIDGYTF. In DNA, the CDR3 is TGTGCCAGCAGCTCACGACAGGGGGGGATTGATGGCTACACCTTC.

This clone came up once. At one of its ends the junction is not consistent with the germline gene, which may arise from a read error. This sequence joins TRBV5-1 and TRBJ2-7; D is perhaps TRBD1 or TRBD2 (5 bases each). This CDR3 comprises 14 residues. CDR1 and CDR2 from the germline V gene are SGHRS and YFSETQ. The CDR3 nucleotides are TGCGCCAGCGGCTTTTTGGCAGGGAGCTACGAGCAGTACTTC. It codes for CASGFLAGSYEQYF.

This clone has a handful of counts. The CDR3 protein is CASSAHAGGVGRSIQYF. The CDR3 nucleotides read TGTGCCAGCAGCGCCCATGCTGGCGGGGTGGGTCGTAGCATTCAGTACTTC. The chain carries TRBV7-9 and TRBJ2-4; possibly TRBD2 for D (6 bases). Trimming cost V 5 bases and J 9 bases, with 26 bases left between them. CDR1 is SEHNR, CDR2 FQNEAQ, per germline (reference sequence). The CDR3 is 17 amino acids.

This clone was seen just once. This chain joins TRBV29-1 and TRBJ1-1; the D gene is possibly TRBD1 (6 bases). This CDR3 comprises 15 residues. Germline-derived CDR1 and CDR2 are SQVTM and ANQGSEA. V lost 0 bases and J lost 0, with 11 bases in between. CDR3: CSVEDTGSLNTEAFF. The CDR3 region has the DNA TGCAGCGTTGAAGATACAGGGTCCCTGAACACTGAAGCTTTCTTT.

This chain links TRBV29-1 with TRBJ1-3, with D unclear. V gave up 6 bases and J gave up 0 bases, with 6 bases separating them. Germline CDR1 reads SQVTM; CDR2 reads ANQGSEA. The CDR3 has 12 residues. The CDR3, as DNA: TGCAGCGTAACAGTCTCTGGAAACACCATATATTTT. Residues: CSVTVSGNTIYF.

The CDR3 reads CSVEVGRLEQFF. The CDR3 coding sequence is TGCAGCGTTGAAGTAGGGCGTCTTGAGCAGTTCTTC. The chain joins TRBV29-1 to TRBJ2-1, with unresolved D. This CDR3 contains 12 residues. Germline lookup yields CDR1 SQVTM and CDR2 ANQGSEA. With 1 base removed from V and 9 bases from J, the gap between germline ends came to 10 bases.

This clone has only a few counts. J is TRBJ2-3 and V is TRBV7-9; 12 positions match TRBD2. This CDR3 comprises 17 residues. Germline lookup yields CDR1 SEHNR and CDR2 FQNEAQ (reference sequence). V dropped 6 bases and J dropped 6; count of bases not matched to a gene: 13. As DNA, the CDR3 is TGTGCCAGCAGACAAGGACTAGCGGGATTCCCAGGGGATACGCAGTATTTT. Amino acids: CASRQGLAGFPGDTQYF.

The chain has TRBV5-6 and TRBJ2-7; TRBD1 matches 10 bases. The V segment lost 4 bases and the J segment 5 bases; nucleotides outside the gene matches: 18. The CDR3 has 18 amino acids. Germline loops: CDR1 SGHDT, CDR2 YYEEEE. The CDR3: CASSIHTRVRDRGHEQYF. CDR3 DNA: TGTGCCAGCAGCATACACACGAGGGTCCGGGACAGGGGACACGAGCAGTACTTC.

V is TRBV7-2 and J is TRBJ2-7, with no clear D. The germline CDR1 and CDR2 sequences are SGHTA and FQGNSA. V gave up 3 bases and J gave up 3 bases, with 6 bases separating them. The CDR3 sequence is 12 residues long. For the CDR3, the DNA is TGTGCCAGCAGCTTCCTAGGCTACGAGCAGTACTTC. Residues: CASSFLGYEQYF.

This clone was recorded a few times. The chain recombines TRBV28 with TRBJ1-1; no clear D. The CDR3 totals 15 residues. The germline CDR1 and CDR2 sequences are MDHEN and SYDVKM. Trimming left V 4 bases short and J 1 base short, with 13 bases between. Here the CDR3 reads CASSSPWSGNTEAFF. The CDR3, as DNA: TGTGCCAGCAGTTCCCCCTGGTCTGGGAACACTGAAGCTTTCTTT.

V is TRBV28 and J is TRBJ1-5; 8 bases are a match to TRBD1. V gave up 7 bases and J gave up 0 bases; unmatched junction bases: 17. The CDR3 runs 19 residues. The germline V gene has CDR1 MDHEN and CDR2 SYDVKM. The CDR3 loop is CASIPSPGQAVYSNQPQHF. The CDR3 coding sequence is TGTGCCAGCATTCCATCGCCGGGACAGGCTGTTTATAGCAATCAGCCCCAGCATTTT.

The V call is TRBV19, the J call TRBJ1-5, with D perhaps matching TRBD1 (6 bases). Germline CDR1 is LNHDA and CDR2 is SQIVND (reference sequence). V dropped 7 bases and J dropped 5 bases, with 12 bases sitting between them. There are 13 residues in the CDR3. CDR3 sequence (DNA): TGTGCCAGTAACAGGGATTTACATCAGCCCCAGCATTTT. It codes for CASNRDLHQPQHF.

This clone has a single count. The genes are TRBV5-1 and TRBJ1-1; D gene unclear. Germline CDR1 is SGHRS and CDR2 is YFSETQ. This CDR3 spans 13 amino acids. Trimming cost V 3 bases and J 2 bases, with 8 bases left between them. CDR3 protein: CASSWEGNTEAFF. The CDR3 region has the DNA TGCGCCAGCAGCTGGGAGGGAAACACTGAAGCTTTCTTT.

CDR3 in DNA: TGTGCCAGCAGCCCAACGACAGCAAGAGAAGCCACCCAGTACTTC. This codes for CASSPTTAREATQYF. The chain recombines TRBV7-9 with TRBJ2-5, with a weak D call TRBD1 (5 bases). The CDR3 extends over 15 amino acids. Per the germline V gene, CDR1 is SEHNR and CDR2 is FQNEAQ (reference sequence). Trimming took 5 bases from V and 8 from J, leaving 21 bases between them.

The chain carries TRBV30 and TRBJ1-1; perhaps TRBD1 as D (6 bases). The CDR3 has 11 amino acids. V was shortened by 0 bases and J by 8 bases, with 7 bases between the two germline ends. Germline V gene lookup returns CDR1 GTSNPN and CDR2 SVGIG (reference sequence). The CDR3 loop reads CAWSVGAEAFF. The CDR3 coding sequence is TGTGCCTGGAGTGTGGGGGCAGAAGCTTTCTTT.

This clone has more than one count but fewer than ten. V gene TRBV28 combines with J gene TRBJ2-2, with D maybe TRBD1 (6 bases). This CDR3 has 15 residues. The V gene's germline CDR1 is MDHEN and CDR2 SYDVKM. V gave up 3 bases and J gave up 7 bases, with 15 bases separating them. CDR3: CASSFIRGPGGELFF. For the CDR3, the DNA is TGTGCCAGCAGTTTCATCAGGGGACCAGGCGGGGAGCTGTTTTTT.

Concerning this clone: Distinct nucleotide sequences in the sample also encode this CDR3. J is TRBJ2-5 and V is TRBV29-1; D unresolved. From germline, CDR1 is SQVTM and CDR2 ANQGSEA. V lost 4 bases and J 1 base, leaving 7 bases between the germline ends. The CDR3 extends over 12 amino acids. The CDR3 here is CSVGQSQETQYF. The CDR3 coding sequence is TGCAGCGTTGGTCAATCCCAAGAGACCCAGTACTTC.

This clone has a handful of counts. This chain links TRBV6-5 with TRBJ2-1; D is possibly TRBD1 or TRBD2 (5 bases each). CDR3 length: 11 amino acids. V was cut by 7 bases and J by 10 bases, with 11 bases left in between. The germline V gene has CDR1 MNHEY and CDR2 SVGAGI. CDR3 nucleotides: TGTGCCAGCACTCAAGGGACGGAGCAGTTCTTC. It specifies CASTQGTEQFF.

The J gene is TRBJ1-2, the V gene TRBV7-9; the D is unclear. The CDR3 totals 16 residues. The V gene lost 4 bases and the J gene lost 0 bases, with 15 bases spanning the gap. Per the germline V gene, CDR1 is SEHNR and CDR2 is FQNEAQ (reference sequence). In nucleotides, the CDR3 is TGTGCCAGCAGCTCTAATAGGCCAGATGCTAACTATGGCTACACCTTC. It translates to CASSSNRPDANYGYTF.

J is TRBJ1-2 and V is TRBV19, with a tentative D call TRBD1 (6 bases). The CDR3 length is 14 residues. CDR1 is LNHDA and CDR2 is SQIVND in the germline V gene (reference sequence). V was pared by 2 bases and J by 5 bases, with 12 bases between. The chain's CDR3 is CASSILQGPYGYTF. CDR3 DNA sequence: TGTGCCAGTAGTATATTACAGGGCCCGTATGGCTACACCTTC. The entire variable domain, with the rest obtained from reference TRBV19 and TRBJ1-2, is as follows: DGGITQSPKYLFRKEGQNVTLSCEQNLNHDAMYWYRQDPGQGLRLIYYSQIVNDFQKGDIAEGYSVSREKKESFPLTVTSAQKNPTAFYLCASSILQGPYGYTFGSGTRLTVV.